The source of this TCR beta chain is a study of cytomegalovirus exposure and HLA in healthy donors. This clone was seen more than once but under ten times. The target antigen is unknown. One end of the junction is discordant with germline, which a read error may explain. PCR involved 60 Vbeta and 13 Jbeta primers. The method was immunoSEQ multiplex PCR; TCRdb's version includes in-frame clones alone and lacks a portion of them. The table shows under 130,000 clones, with roughly 15% occurring only once. Study results and caveats: The study labeled about 160 TCR beta chains cytomegalovirus-associated. Per a later analysis, roughly 17,000 TCR beta sequences showed association with HLA alleles at 0.05 false discovery rate. In a later analysis, a missense DCLRE1C variant was linked to TCR beta V- and J-gene trimming.

CDR1 and CDR2 from the germline V gene are LNHNV and YYDKDF (reference sequence). The CDR3 totals 15 residues. The rearrangement uses TRBV15 and TRBJ1-2; D is perhaps TRBD1 (5 bases). The material sequenced was PBMCs. The receptor was derived from a female donor in good health and CMV-seronegative. CDR3 nucleotides: TGTGCCACCAGCAGAGAGACAGCGAACAACTATGGCTACCCCTTC. This codes for CATSRETANNYGYPF.